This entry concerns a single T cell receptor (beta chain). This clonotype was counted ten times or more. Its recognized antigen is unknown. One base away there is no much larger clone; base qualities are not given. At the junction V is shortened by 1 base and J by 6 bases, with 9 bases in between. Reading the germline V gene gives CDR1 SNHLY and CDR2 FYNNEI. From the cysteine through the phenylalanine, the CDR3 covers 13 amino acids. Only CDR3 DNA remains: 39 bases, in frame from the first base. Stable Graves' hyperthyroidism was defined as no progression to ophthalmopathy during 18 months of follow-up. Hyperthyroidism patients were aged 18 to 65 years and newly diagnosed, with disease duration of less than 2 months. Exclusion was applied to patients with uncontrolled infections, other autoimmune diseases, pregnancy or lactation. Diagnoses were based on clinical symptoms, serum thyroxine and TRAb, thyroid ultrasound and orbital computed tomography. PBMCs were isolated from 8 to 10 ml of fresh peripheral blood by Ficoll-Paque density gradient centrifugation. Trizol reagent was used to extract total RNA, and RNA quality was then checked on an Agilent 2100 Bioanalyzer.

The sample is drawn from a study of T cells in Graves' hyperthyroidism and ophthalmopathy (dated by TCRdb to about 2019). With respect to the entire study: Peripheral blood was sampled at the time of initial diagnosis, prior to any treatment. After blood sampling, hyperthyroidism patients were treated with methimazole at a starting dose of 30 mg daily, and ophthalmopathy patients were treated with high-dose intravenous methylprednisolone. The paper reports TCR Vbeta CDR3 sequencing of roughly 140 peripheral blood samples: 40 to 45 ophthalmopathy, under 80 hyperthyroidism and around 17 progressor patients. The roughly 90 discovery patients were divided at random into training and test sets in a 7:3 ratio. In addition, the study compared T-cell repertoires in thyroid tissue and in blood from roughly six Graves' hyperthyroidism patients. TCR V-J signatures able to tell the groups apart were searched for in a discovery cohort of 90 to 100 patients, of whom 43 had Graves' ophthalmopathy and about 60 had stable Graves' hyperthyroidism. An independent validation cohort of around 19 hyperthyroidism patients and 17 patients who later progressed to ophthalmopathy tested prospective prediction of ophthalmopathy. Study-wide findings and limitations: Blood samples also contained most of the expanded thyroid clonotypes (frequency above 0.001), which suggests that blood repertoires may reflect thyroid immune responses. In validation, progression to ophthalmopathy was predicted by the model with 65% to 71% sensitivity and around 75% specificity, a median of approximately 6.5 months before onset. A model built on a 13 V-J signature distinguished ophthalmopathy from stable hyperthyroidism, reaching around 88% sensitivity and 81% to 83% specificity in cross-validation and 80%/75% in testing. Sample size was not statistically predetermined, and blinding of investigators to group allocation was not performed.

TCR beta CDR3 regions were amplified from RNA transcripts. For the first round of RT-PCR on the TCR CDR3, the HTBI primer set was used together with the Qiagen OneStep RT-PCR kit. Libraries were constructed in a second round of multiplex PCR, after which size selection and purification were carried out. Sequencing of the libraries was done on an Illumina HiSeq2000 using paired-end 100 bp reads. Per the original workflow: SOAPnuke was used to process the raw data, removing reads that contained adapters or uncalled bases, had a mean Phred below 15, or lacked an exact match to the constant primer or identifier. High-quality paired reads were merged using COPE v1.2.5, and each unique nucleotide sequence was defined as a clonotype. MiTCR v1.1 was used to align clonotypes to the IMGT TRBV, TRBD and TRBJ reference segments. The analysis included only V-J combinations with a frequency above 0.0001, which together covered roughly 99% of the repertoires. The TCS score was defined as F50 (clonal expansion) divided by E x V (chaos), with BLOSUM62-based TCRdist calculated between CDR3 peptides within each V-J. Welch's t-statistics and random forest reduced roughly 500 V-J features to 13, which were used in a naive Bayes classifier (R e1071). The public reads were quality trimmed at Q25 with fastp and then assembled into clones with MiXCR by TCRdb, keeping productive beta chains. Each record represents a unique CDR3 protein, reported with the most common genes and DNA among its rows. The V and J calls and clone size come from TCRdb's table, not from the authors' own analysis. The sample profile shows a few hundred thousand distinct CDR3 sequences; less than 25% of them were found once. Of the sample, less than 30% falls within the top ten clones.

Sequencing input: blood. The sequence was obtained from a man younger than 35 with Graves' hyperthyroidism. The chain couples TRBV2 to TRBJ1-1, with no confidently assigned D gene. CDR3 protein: CASSEDRRAEAFF. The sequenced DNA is TGTGCCAGCAGTGAAGACCGGCGTGCTGAAGCTTTCTTT.